Below, 30 T cell receptor beta chains from the same sample are listed, as sequenced in a study of shared clonotypes between healthy human individuals. The data were produced by immunoSEQ multiplex PCR, yet TCRdb's version contains in-frame clones alone and is incomplete. Of about 1.5 million clones in the sample, roughly 98% are singletons; the top ten hold 0.4% to 0.55%. The sample comprised naive CD4+ T cells sorted from blood. Subset indicated: CD45RA+ positively selected. The origin of the receptors is a man under 40 in good health.

The rearrangement links TRBV6-1 to TRBJ1-5, with TRBD1 matching over 9 bases. The CDR3 has 15 amino acids. The V and J ends lost 4 bases and 7 bases, in that order; junction bases with no gene match: 8. Per germline, CDR1 MNHNS and CDR2 SASEGT. CDR3 nucleotides: TGTGCCAGCAGTGGAACAGGGGGCGCGGGGCAGCCCCAGCATTTT. Its translation is CASSGTGGAGQPQHF.

The genes are TRBV11-2 and TRBJ2-7; D is possibly TRBD2 (5 bases). Germline V lookup: CDR1 SGHAT, CDR2 FQNNGV. Trimming cost V 6 bases and J 7 bases, with 10 bases left between them. CDR3 length: 11 amino acids. This CDR3 reads CASSSPGEQYF. The CDR3 bases are TGTGCCAGCAGTTCCCCGGGGGAGCAGTACTTC. The whole variable domain, remainder taken from reference TRBV11-2 and TRBJ2-7, is EAGVAQSPRYKIIEKRQSVAFWCNPISGHATLYWYQQILGQGPKLLIQFQNNGVVDDSQLPKDRFSAERLKGVDSTLKIQPAKLEDSAVYLCASSSPGEQYFGPGTRLTVT.

This clone was observed once. This rearrangement joins TRBV5-5 to TRBJ2-5; D is unresolved. Germline CDR1 SGHKS, CDR2 YYEKEE (reference sequence). Trimming shortened V by 2 bases and J by 2 bases, and 10 bases separated the two germline ends. This CDR3 comprises 14 residues. The CDR3 loop reads CASSFGLTQETQYF. CDR3 sequence (DNA): TGTGCCAGCAGCTTTGGGCTTACTCAAGAGACCCAGTACTTC.

The chain has TRBV6-1 and TRBJ2-7; D gene unclear. The CDR3 consists of 13 residues. V dropped 7 bases and J dropped 5 bases, with 15 bases sitting between them. CDR1 is MNHNS and CDR2 is SASEGT in the germline V gene. For the CDR3, the DNA is TGTGCCAGCACCCTCGAGTCGCCTGACGAGCAGTACTTC. This sequence encodes CASTLESPDEQYF.

This rearrangement joins TRBV7-2 to TRBJ1-1, with D hard to call. The CDR3 totals 13 residues. V lost 2 bases, J lost 7 bases, and 11 bases lay in between. From germline, CDR1 is SGHTA and CDR2 FQGNSA. For the CDR3, the DNA is TGTGCCAGCAGCTTATTAGTTGTGGGTGAAGCTTTCTTT. Protein: CASSLLVVGEAFF.

The rearrangement links TRBV7-7 to TRBJ2-5, with 8 bases fitting TRBD2. V shed 5 bases, J shed 9 bases, and the junction held 11 bases outside the gene matches. Germline lookup yields CDR1 SSHAT and CDR2 FNYEAQ (reference sequence). The CDR3 is 14 amino acids. The CDR3 DNA follows: TGTGCCAGCAGCCGGGAGGGAGCCTCACCGGCCCAGTACTTC. Translation gives CASSREGASPAQYF.

The V gene is TRBV10-3, the J gene TRBJ2-7; the D is unclear. CDR1 and CDR2 from the germline V gene are ENHRY and SYGVKD. V lost 4 bases and J 3 bases, leaving 13 bases between the germline ends. The CDR3 spans 14 residues. This CDR3 reads CAISGVRPNYEQYF. The CDR3 DNA reads as TGTGCCATCAGTGGGGTCCGACCGAACTACGAGCAGTACTTC.

The rearrangement links TRBV5-1 to TRBJ2-5, with 8 bases aligning to TRBD1. V lost 4 bases and J lost 5; bases outside the gene matches: 13. The germline V gene has CDR1 SGHRS and CDR2 YFSETQ. The CDR3 consists of 16 residues. DNA of the CDR3: TGCGCCAGCAGCCTCCTCACGACAGGGGCCGGGGAGACCCAGTACTTC. Its protein is CASSLLTTGAGETQYF. The variable domain in full, with the rest retrieved from reference TRBV5-1 and TRBJ2-5, is KAGVTQTPRYLIKTRGQQVTLSCSPISGHRSVSWYQQTPGQGLQFLFEYFSETQRNKGNFPGRFSGRQFSNSRSEMNVSTLELGDSALYLCASSLLTTGAGETQYFGPGTRLLVL.

This rearrangement joins TRBV4-1 to TRBJ2-7, with D tentatively TRBD1 or TRBD2 (5 bases each). The germline V and J ends were trimmed by 1 base and 1 base, with 11 bases remaining between them. Germline V gene data show CDR1 as MGHRA and CDR2 as YSYEKL. The length of the CDR3 is 15 residues. CDR3 in DNA: TGCGCCAGCAGCCAAGGGGGACCAGGTTCCTACGAGCAGTACTTC. It encodes CASSQGGPGSYEQYF.

V usage is TRBV27 and J usage is TRBJ2-6, with D possibly matching TRBD2 (7 bases). CDR3 length: 19 amino acids. Looked up from germline, CDR1 is MNHEY and CDR2 is SMNVEV (reference sequence). V lost 0 bases to trimming and J lost 1 base, with 16 bases between them. CDR3: CASSLSLSGTMSGANVLTF. The CDR3 nucleotides are TGTGCCAGCAGTTTATCGCTGAGCGGGACAATGTCTGGGGCCAACGTCCTGACTTTC.

This chain uses TRBV6-5 with TRBJ2-7; D ambiguous. Germline V gene lookup returns CDR1 MNHEY and CDR2 SVGAGI. The CDR3 has 11 residues. V was clipped by 6 bases and J by 4 bases, with 7 bases between them. The chain's CDR3 is CASRNNYEQYF. CDR3 in DNA: TGTGCCAGCAGGAACAATTACGAGCAGTACTTC.

With regard to this clone: The sample carries other DNA sequences with the same CDR3. The chain carries TRBV18 and TRBJ2-7; no definite D call. The V end lost 3 bases, the J end lost 3 bases, and 9 bases lay between the germline ends. This CDR3 has 13 amino acids. In germline, CDR1 is KGHSH, CDR2 LQKENI. The CDR3 sequence is CASSPLDGYEQYF. In nucleotides, the CDR3 is TGTGCCAGCTCACCGCTGGACGGCTACGAGCAGTACTTC.

The chain links TRBV5-6 to TRBJ2-7; 10 nucleotides line up with TRBD1. The CDR3 totals 16 residues. Germline CDR1 is SGHDT and CDR2 is YYEEEE. V gave up 4 bases and J gave up 0 bases; unmatched junction bases: 7. The CDR3 nucleotides read TGTGCCAGCAGCGTGCCGGGACAGGGGACCTCCTACGAGCAGTACTTC. Amino acids: CASSVPGQGTSYEQYF. Full variable domain (outside the CDR3, taken from reference TRBV5-6 and TRBJ2-7): DAGVTQSPTHLIKTRGQQVTLRCSPKSGHDTVSWYQQALGQGPQFIFQYYEEEERQRGNFPDRFSGHQFPNYSSELNVNALLLGDSALYLCASSVPGQGTSYEQYFGPGTRLTVT.

This chain links TRBV14 with TRBJ2-1; D assignment may be TRBD1 or TRBD2 (5 bases each). With 5 bases removed from V and 3 bases from J, the gap between germline ends came to 17 bases. Germline V gene data show CDR1 as SGHDN and CDR2 as FVKESK. The CDR3 totals 16 residues. The CDR3 is CASSLSPGRIYNEQFF. Written as DNA, the CDR3 is TGTGCCAGCAGCTTGAGCCCGGGACGTATCTACAATGAGCAGTTCTTC.

This clone was found once. This sequence joins TRBV5-6 and TRBJ1-1, with TRBD1 matching 7 bases. In germline, CDR1 is SGHDT, CDR2 YYEEEE. Losses at the gene ends were 4 bases for V and 2 bases for J; bases not matched to a gene: 14. CDR3 size: 17 residues. The CDR3 bases are TGTGCCAGCAGCACCTGGGCAGGGGGTATGACAAACACTGAAGCTTTCTTT. It translates to CASSTWAGGMTNTEAFF.

The chain employs TRBV5-1 and TRBJ2-1; D might be TRBD1 (5 bases). Per the germline V gene, CDR1 is SGHRS and CDR2 is YFSETQ. Trimming removed 0 bases at V and 8 bases at J, with 9 bases between. The CDR3 length is 13 residues. Here the CDR3 reads CASSLEGVDEQFF. CDR3 DNA sequence: TGCGCCAGCAGCTTGGAAGGGGTCGATGAGCAGTTCTTC. Looking up the rest from reference TRBV5-1 and TRBJ2-1 gives the full variable domain: KAGVTQTPRYLIKTRGQQVTLSCSPISGHRSVSWYQQTPGQGLQFLFEYFSETQRNKGNFPGRFSGRQFSNSRSEMNVSTLELGDSALYLCASSLEGVDEQFFGPGTRLTVL.

V is TRBV6-5 and J is TRBJ1-1; D possibly corresponds to TRBD1 (5 bases). The CDR3 loop spans 14 amino acids. The ends were cut back, 2 bases at V and 4 bases at J, with 11 bases in the middle. Germline CDR1 is MNHEY and CDR2 is SVGAGI. CDR3 DNA sequence: TGTGCCAGCAGTTACGCGGCAGGGATCACTGAAGCTTTCTTT. This encodes CASSYAAGITEAFF.

The rearrangement joins TRBV9 to TRBJ2-5, with D possibly TRBD1 on 6 matching bases. Per germline, CDR1 SGDLS and CDR2 YYNGEE. The germline V and J ends were trimmed by 6 bases and 4 bases, with 13 bases remaining between them. The CDR3 totals 13 residues. DNA for the CDR3: TGTGCCAGCAACAGGGCACTGGGAGAGACCCAGTACTTC. Its protein product is CASNRALGETQYF. The whole variable domain, remainder taken from reference TRBV9 and TRBJ2-5, is DSGVTQTPKHLITATGQRVTLRCSPRSGDLSVYWYQQSLDQGLQFLIQYYNGEERAKGNILERFSAQQFPDLHSELNLSSLELGDSALYFCASNRALGETQYFGPGTRLLVL.

The chain has TRBV5-4 and TRBJ2-7; 7 bases match TRBD1. J gave up 2 bases and V 4 bases, and 6 bases lay outside the gene matches. The CDR3 extends over 14 amino acids. CDR1 and CDR2 from the germline V gene are SGHNT and YYREEE (reference sequence). The CDR3 coding sequence is TGTGCCAGCAGCCCCAGGACAGGAACCTACGAGCAGTACTTC. It encodes CASSPRTGTYEQYF.

This chain links TRBV18 with TRBJ1-3; D gene unclear. Trimming removed 5 bases at V and 4 bases at J, with 9 bases between. From germline, CDR1 is KGHSH and CDR2 LQKENI. There are 13 residues in the CDR3. CDR3 protein: CASSDTSGNTIYF. CDR3 nucleotides: TGTGCCAGCTCAGACACGTCCGGAAACACCATATATTTT.

This chain links TRBV10-3 with TRBJ2-5; tentative D call: TRBD2 (5 bases). The CDR3 runs to 13 residues. V was pared by 5 bases and J by 1 base, with 8 bases between. Looked up from germline, CDR1 is ENHRY and CDR2 is SYGVKD. DNA of the CDR3: TGTGCCATCAGTCGGGATAGCCAAGAGACCCAGTACTTC. Amino acid sequence: CAISRDSQETQYF.

The J gene is TRBJ2-2, the V gene TRBV2; 7 bases match TRBD1. The germline V gene encodes CDR1 SNHLY and CDR2 FYNNEI. This CDR3 spans 15 amino acids. With V trimmed by 6 bases and J by 4 bases, 8 bases remained unmatched. Here the CDR3 reads CASSLDRVSTGELFF. Written as DNA, the CDR3 is TGTGCCAGCAGCCTCGACAGGGTGAGCACCGGGGAGCTGTTTTTT.

As to this clone: Other DNA sequences of this sample code for an identical CDR3. The genes are TRBV9 and TRBJ1-2; D ambiguous. Trimming stripped 0 bases from V and 8 bases from J, with 8 bases between. The germline V gene encodes CDR1 SGDLS and CDR2 YYNGEE. The CDR3 is 12 residues long. CDR3 bases: TGTGCCAGCAGCGTAGTTGGAGGCGGCTACACCTTC. Protein: CASSVVGGGYTF.

The genes are TRBV10-3 and TRBJ1-4; 8 bases line up with TRBD1. The CDR3 covers 14 residues. V dropped 8 bases and J dropped 8; count of bases not matched to a gene: 10. Germline values: CDR1 ENHRY, CDR2 SYGVKD. CDR3: CAIAPGGAKEKLFF. CDR3 DNA: TGTGCCATCGCACCAGGGGGCGCGAAGGAAAAACTGTTTTTT.

This chain connects TRBV28 to TRBJ2-3, with 8 bases matching TRBD2. V trimming: 3 bases; J trimming: 4 bases; junction bases outside the gene matches: 6. Looked up from germline, CDR1 is MDHEN and CDR2 is SYDVKM. The CDR3 runs 15 residues. CDR3 coding DNA: TGTGCCAGCAGTTTCCCGGGACTAGTCGCAGATACGCAGTATTTT. It yields the protein CASSFPGLVADTQYF.

This clone has just one count. The rearrangement uses TRBV23-1 and TRBJ2-7, with TRBD1 matching over 9 bases. TRBV23-1 is an ORF; its function is uncertain. The CDR3 is 15 amino acids. With 3 bases clipped from V and 4 bases from J, the junction kept 7 bases outside the gene matches. DNA for the CDR3: TGCGCCAGCAGTCACGTCCGGGACAGGGTATACGAGCAGTACTTC. This codes for CASSHVRDRVYEQYF.

The chain links TRBV7-2 to TRBJ1-1, with a weak D call TRBD1 (5 bases). This CDR3 has 14 residues. With 2 bases removed from V and 6 bases from J, the gap between germline ends came to 13 bases. Per germline, CDR1 SGHTA and CDR2 FQGNSA. This chain's CDR3 is CASSLFGDESEAFF. The CDR3 DNA reads TGTGCCAGCAGCTTATTTGGGGACGAATCTGAAGCTTTCTTT.

The V call is TRBV7-3, the J call TRBJ2-1; TRBD1 or TRBD2 may be the D gene (5 bases each). Trimming cost V 0 bases and J 0 bases, with 12 bases left between them. The CDR3 length is 17 residues. The germline V gene encodes CDR1 SGHTA and CDR2 FQGTGA. CDR3 sequence: CASSLTGTLRSYNEQFF. The CDR3 DNA sequence: TGTGCCAGCAGCTTAACTGGGACCCTCCGCTCCTACAATGAGCAGTTCTTC.

The chain employs TRBV7-9 and TRBJ2-3; perhaps TRBD2 as D (5 bases). Germline V lookup: CDR1 SEHNR, CDR2 FQNEAQ (reference sequence). The CDR3 has 15 amino acids. Trimming pared 0 bases from V and 4 bases from J, leaving 11 bases between. The CDR3 DNA reads as TGTGCCAGCAGCTTAGCGGGAGCGCGGCCAGATACGCAGTATTTT. This gives the protein CASSLAGARPDTQYF.

The chain links TRBV28 to TRBJ2-7; no clear D. Trimming removed 11 bases at V and 4 bases at J, with 21 bases between. This CDR3 is built from 14 residues. Germline values: CDR1 MDHEN, CDR2 SYDVKM. The CDR3 nucleotides read TGTGCCTCAAGCTCCCTGGGATTTGGTTACGAGCAGTACTTC. Residues: CASSSLGFGYEQYF.